One T cell receptor (beta chain) is described in this entry. The data derive from a study of OX40 agonist ivuxolimab in advanced cancers. V gave up 7 bases and J gave up 7 bases, with 11 bases separating them. Per the germline V gene, CDR1 is MDHEN and CDR2 is SYDVKM. This CDR3 spans 13 amino acids. Profiled with immunoSEQ multiplex PCR; TCRdb holds only in-frame clones, not every one. The table records 50,000 to 65,000 clones, around 90% of them present only once. The origin of this receptor is an adult with an advanced solid tumor such as melanoma, head and neck, liver or kidney cancer. V gene TRBV28 combines with J gene TRBJ1-6; D not certain. The sample consisted of CD4+ or CD8+ T cells sorted from blood, taken in a trial of the OX40 agonist ivuxolimab. The CDR3 protein is CASITRWNSPLHF. Written as DNA, the CDR3 is TGTGCCAGCATAACTAGGTGGAATTCACCCCTCCACTTT. Complete variable domain (other parts from reference TRBV28 and TRBJ1-6): DVKVTQSSRYLVKRTGEKVFLECVQDMDHENMFWYRQDPGLGLRLIYFSYDVKMKEKGDIPEGYSVSREKKERFSLILESASTNQTSMYLCASITRWNSPLHFGNGTRLTVT.